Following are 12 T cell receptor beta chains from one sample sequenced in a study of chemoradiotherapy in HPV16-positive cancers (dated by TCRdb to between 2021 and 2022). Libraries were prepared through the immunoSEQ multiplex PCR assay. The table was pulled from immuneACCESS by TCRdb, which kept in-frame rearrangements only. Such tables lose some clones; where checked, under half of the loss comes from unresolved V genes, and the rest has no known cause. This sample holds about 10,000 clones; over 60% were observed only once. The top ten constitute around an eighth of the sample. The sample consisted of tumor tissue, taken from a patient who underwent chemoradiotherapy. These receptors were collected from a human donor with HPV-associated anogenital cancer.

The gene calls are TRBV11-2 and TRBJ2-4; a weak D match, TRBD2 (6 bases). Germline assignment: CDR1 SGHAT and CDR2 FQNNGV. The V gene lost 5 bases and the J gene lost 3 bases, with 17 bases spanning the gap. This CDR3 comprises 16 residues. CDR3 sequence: CASSPGLGGGKNIQYF. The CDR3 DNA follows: TGTGCCAGCAGCCCGGGATTGGGGGGTGGCAAAAACATTCAGTACTTC. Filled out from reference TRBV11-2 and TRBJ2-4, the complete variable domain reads EAGVAQSPRYKIIEKRQSVAFWCNPISGHATLYWYQQILGQGPKLLIQFQNNGVVDDSQLPKDRFSAERLKGVDSTLKIQPAKLEDSAVYLCASSPGLGGGKNIQYFGAGTRLSVL.

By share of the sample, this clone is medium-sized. CDR3 region: CASSESAWGVVDTQYF. CDR3 nucleotide sequence: TGTGCCAGCAGTGAAAGTGCCTGGGGGGTTGTAGATACGCAGTATTTT. The chain joins TRBV6-1 to TRBJ2-3, with D perhaps matching TRBD2 (6 bases). There are 16 residues in the CDR3. Between the trimmed V and J ends, which lost 2 bases and 5 bases, there was a span of 17 bases. Germline CDR1 reads MNHNS; CDR2 reads SASEGT.

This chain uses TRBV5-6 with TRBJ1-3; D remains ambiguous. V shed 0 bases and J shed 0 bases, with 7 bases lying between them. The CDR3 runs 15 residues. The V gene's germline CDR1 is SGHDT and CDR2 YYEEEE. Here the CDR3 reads CASSLERTSGNTIYF. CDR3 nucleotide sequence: TGTGCCAGCAGCTTGGAGAGGACCTCTGGAAACACCATATATTTT.

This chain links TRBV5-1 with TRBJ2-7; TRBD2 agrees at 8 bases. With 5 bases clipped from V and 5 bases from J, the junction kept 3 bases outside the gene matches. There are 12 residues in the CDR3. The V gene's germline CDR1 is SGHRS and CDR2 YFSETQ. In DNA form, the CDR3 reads TGCGCCAGCAGTCGGGAGGGGGACGAGCAGTACTTC. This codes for CASSREGDEQYF.

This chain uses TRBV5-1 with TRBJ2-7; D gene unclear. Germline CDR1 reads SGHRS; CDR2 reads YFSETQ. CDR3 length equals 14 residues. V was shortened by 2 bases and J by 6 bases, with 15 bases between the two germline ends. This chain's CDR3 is CASSLAPSPGEQYF. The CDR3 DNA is TGCGCCAGCAGCTTAGCTCCTTCCCCGGGCGAGCAGTACTTC.

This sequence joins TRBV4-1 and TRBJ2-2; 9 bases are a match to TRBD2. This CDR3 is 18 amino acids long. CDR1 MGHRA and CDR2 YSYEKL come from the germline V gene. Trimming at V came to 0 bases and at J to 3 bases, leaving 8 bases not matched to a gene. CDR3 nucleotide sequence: TGCGCCAGCAGCCAAGAATGGCGGGGGGGCCCTGACACCGGGGAGCTGTTTTTT. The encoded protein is CASSQEWRGGPDTGELFF.

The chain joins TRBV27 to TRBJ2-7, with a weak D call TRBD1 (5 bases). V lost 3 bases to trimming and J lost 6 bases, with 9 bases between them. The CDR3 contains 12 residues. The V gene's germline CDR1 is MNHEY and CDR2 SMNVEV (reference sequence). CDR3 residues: CASSFLGLEQYF. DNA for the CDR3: TGTGCCAGCAGTTTTTTGGGGCTCGAGCAGTACTTC.

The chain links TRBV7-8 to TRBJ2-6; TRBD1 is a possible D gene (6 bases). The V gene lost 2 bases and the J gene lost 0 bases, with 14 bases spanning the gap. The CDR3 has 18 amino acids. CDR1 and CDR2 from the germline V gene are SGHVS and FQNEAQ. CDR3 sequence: CASSLRGQRSSGANVLTF. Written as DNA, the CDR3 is TGTGCCAGCAGCTTACGCGGACAGCGTAGCTCTGGGGCCAACGTCCTGACTTTC.

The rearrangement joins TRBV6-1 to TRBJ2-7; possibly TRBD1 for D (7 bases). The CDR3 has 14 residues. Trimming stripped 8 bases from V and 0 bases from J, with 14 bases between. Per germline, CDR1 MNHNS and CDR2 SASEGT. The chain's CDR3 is CASGRGADSYEQYF. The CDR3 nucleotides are TGTGCCAGCGGCAGGGGGGCGGACTCCTACGAGCAGTACTTC.

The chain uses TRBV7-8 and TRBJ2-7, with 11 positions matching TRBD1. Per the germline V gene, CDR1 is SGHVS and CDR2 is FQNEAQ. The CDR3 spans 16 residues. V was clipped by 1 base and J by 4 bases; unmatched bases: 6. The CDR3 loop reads CASSLVAGQGGYEQYF. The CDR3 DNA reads TGTGCCAGCAGCTTAGTAGCGGGACAGGGGGGATACGAGCAGTACTTC.

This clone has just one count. DNA of the CDR3: TGTGCCAGCAGTGAATCGGGTCAGGGGGGACAAGCTTTCTTT. This gives the protein CASSESGQGGQAFF. The chain couples TRBV25-1 to TRBJ1-1; 7 nucleotides align to TRBD1. V lost 1 base to trimming and J lost 9 bases; unmatched junction nucleotides: 8. Germline V gene data show CDR1 as MGHDK and CDR2 as SYGVNS. The CDR3 runs 14 residues.

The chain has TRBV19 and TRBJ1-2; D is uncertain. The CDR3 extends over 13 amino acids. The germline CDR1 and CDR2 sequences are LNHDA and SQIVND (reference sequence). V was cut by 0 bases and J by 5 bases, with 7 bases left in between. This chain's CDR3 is CASSIESGYGYTF. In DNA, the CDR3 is TGTGCCAGTAGTATAGAATCTGGATATGGCTACACCTTC.